A single sample is the source of the 24 T cell receptor beta chains below, sequenced in a study of cytomegalovirus exposure and HLA in healthy donors. PCR amplification relied on 60 Vbeta primers (plus 13 Jbeta primers). Method: immunoSEQ multiplex PCR; TCRdb's copy keeps in-frame clones and lacks some. The sample lists around 190,000 clones, roughly 78% occurring once. Sequenced input: PBMCs. All receptors come from a woman aged 30 to 39 in good health and CMV-seropositive.

This clone was seen a few times. V is TRBV29-1 and J is TRBJ2-7; the D gene is possibly TRBD1 (5 bases). Trimming removed 5 bases from V and 0 bases from J, with 11 bases in between. CDR1 and CDR2 from the germline V gene are SQVTM and ANQGSEA. The CDR3 runs 13 residues. The CDR3 nucleotides are TGCAGCGTTACAGGACAAAGCTCCTACGAGCAGTACTTC. Translated, it gives CSVTGQSSYEQYF.

The rearrangement joins TRBV7-8 to TRBJ1-4; 8 bases line up with TRBD1. The CDR3 contains 15 residues. V trimming: 5 bases; J trimming: 1 base; junction bases outside the gene matches: 3. Germline CDR1 and CDR2: SGHVS and FQNEAQ. The CDR3 region has the DNA TGTGCCAGCAGCCTCGACAGGGGAACTAATGAAAAACTGTTTTTT. Amino acid sequence: CASSLDRGTNEKLFF.

The rearrangement joins TRBV5-1 to TRBJ2-2; D perhaps matches TRBD2 (5 bases). The CDR3 sequence is 14 residues long. CDR1 is SGHRS and CDR2 is YFSETQ in the germline V gene. Trimming removed 2 bases from V and 2 bases from J, with 7 bases in between. The CDR3 loop reads CASSFEGNTGELFF. The DNA for the CDR3 is TGCGCCAGCAGCTTCGAGGGTAACACCGGGGAGCTGTTTTTT.

The CDR3 coding sequence is TGTGCCAGCAGCATTCGACAGGGGGACACCAAAAACATTCAGTACTTC. Protein sequence: CASSIRQGDTKNIQYF. The chain joins TRBV11-3 to TRBJ2-4; TRBD1 aligns across 9 bases. The CDR3 runs 16 residues. J was trimmed by 2 bases and V by 5 bases; bases with no gene match: 7. From germline, CDR1 is SGHNT and CDR2 YENEEA. The full variable domain, with the rest looked up from reference TRBV11-3 and TRBJ2-4, is EAGVVQSPRYKIIEKKQPVAFWCNPISGHNTLYWYLQNLGQGPELLIRYENEEAVDDSQLPKDRFSAERLKGVDSTLKIQPAELGDSAVYLCASSIRQGDTKNIQYFGAGTRLSVL.

The rearrangement joins TRBV4-3 to TRBJ2-2; TRBD1 aligns across 9 bases. The CDR3 length is 19 residues. The V gene end was trimmed by 0 bases and the J gene end by 9 bases; junction bases not matched to a gene: 17. Germline CDR1 reads LGHNA; CDR2 reads YSLEER. The DNA of the CDR3 is TGCGCCAGCAGCCAAGATTATGGGAAAGGGACAGGGCTCCACCGGGAGCTGTTTTTT. Amino acid sequence: CASSQDYGKGTGLHRELFF.

This chain connects TRBV27 to TRBJ2-7, with D tentatively TRBD1 (6 bases). The CDR3 totals 14 residues. The germline V gene has CDR1 MNHEY and CDR2 SMNVEV (reference sequence). V lost 5 bases and J lost 2, with 13 bases in between. The CDR3 DNA follows: TGTGCCAGCAGTGAAACAGGGCAAACCTACGAGCAGTACTTC. It encodes CASSETGQTYEQYF.

This clone came up once. The rearrangement uses TRBV9 and TRBJ2-1; no clear D gene. V lost 3 bases and J lost 3, with 4 bases in between. This CDR3 has 12 amino acids. Germline loops: CDR1 SGDLS, CDR2 YYNGEE. This CDR3 is CASSANYNEQFF. The CDR3 DNA sequence: TGTGCCAGCAGCGCAAACTACAATGAGCAGTTCTTC.

This chain uses TRBV4-3 with TRBJ1-2, with TRBD1 as a possible D gene (6 bases). V lost 0 bases and J 8 bases, leaving 19 bases between the germline ends. The CDR3 spans 16 residues. In germline, CDR1 is LGHNA, CDR2 YSLEER. The CDR3 loop is CASSQDRGGATGGYTF. The CDR3 bases are TGCGCCAGCAGCCAAGATAGAGGGGGGGCGACGGGAGGCTACACCTTC.

V and J are TRBV19 and TRBJ1-5, with 7 positions matching TRBD1. The V gene end was trimmed by 8 bases and the J gene end by 1 base; junction bases not matched to a gene: 5. The germline CDR1 and CDR2 sequences are LNHDA and SQIVND (reference sequence). CDR3 length equals 14 residues. CDR3 protein: CASEKGASNQPQHF. The CDR3 DNA reads TGTGCCAGTGAAAAGGGGGCGAGCAATCAGCCCCAGCATTTT.

V is TRBV29-1 and J is TRBJ2-7; 9 nucleotides match TRBD1. This CDR3 is 12 amino acids long. J was trimmed by 2 bases and V by 7 bases; bases with no gene match: 3. CDR1 and CDR2 (germline): SQVTM, ANQGSEA. As DNA, the CDR3 is TGCAGCGGGGGACAGGGAACCTACGAGCAGTACTTC. Residues: CSGGQGTYEQYF.

This sequence joins TRBV4-1 and TRBJ1-5; D is possibly TRBD1 (6 bases). The V end lost 3 bases, the J end lost 7 bases, and 19 bases lay between the germline ends. The CDR3 totals 16 residues. Germline CDR1 MGHRA, CDR2 YSYEKL. The CDR3 loop is CASSHPGKGVGQPQHF. The CDR3 region has the DNA TGCGCCAGCAGCCACCCGGGGAAGGGGGTAGGACAGCCCCAGCATTTT.

The genes are TRBV12-5 and TRBJ2-7; 7 nucleotides line up with TRBD2. Trimming took 8 bases from V and 6 from J; bases not matched to a gene: 10. Per the germline V gene, CDR1 is LGHNT and CDR2 is FRNRAP. CDR3 length: 13 amino acids. The CDR3 nucleotides are TGTGCTAGTAGCTCGACTAGCTCTTCCGAGCAGTACTTC. Translated, it gives CASSSTSSSEQYF.

This clone was observed a few times. The rearrangement joins TRBV9 to TRBJ1-6; 7 bases are a match to TRBD1. The length of the CDR3 is 16 residues. Germline loops: CDR1 SGDLS, CDR2 YYNGEE. J gave up 8 bases and V 3 bases, and 11 bases lay outside the gene matches. The CDR3 loop is CASSGTGRPEDSPLHF. CDR3 in DNA: TGTGCCAGCAGCGGGACAGGCCGACCCGAGGATTCACCCCTCCACTTT.

The chain joins TRBV7-9 to TRBJ2-5; 7 nucleotides match TRBD2. The CDR3 is made up of 15 amino acids. Germline trimming cut 5 bases from V and 4 bases from J; bases unmatched to any gene: 10. Germline V gene data show CDR1 as SEHNR and CDR2 as FQNEAQ (reference sequence). The CDR3 region is CASSRRELAGETQYF. CDR3 DNA: TGTGCCAGCAGCCGCCGGGAGTTAGCGGGAGAGACCCAGTACTTC.

The V call is TRBV5-1, the J call TRBJ1-1; D is undetermined. The CDR3 loop spans 15 amino acids. The germline gives CDR1 SGHRS, CDR2 YFSETQ. The V end was cut by 0 bases, the J end by 1 base, with 10 bases between. CDR3 in amino acids: CASSLDATGNTEAFF. CDR3 DNA sequence: TGCGCCAGCAGCTTGGACGCGACGGGGAACACTGAAGCTTTCTTT. Supplemented by reference TRBV5-1 and TRBJ1-1, the full variable domain reads KAGVTQTPRYLIKTRGQQVTLSCSPISGHRSVSWYQQTPGQGLQFLFEYFSETQRNKGNFPGRFSGRQFSNSRSEMNVSTLELGDSALYLCASSLDATGNTEAFFGQGTRLTVV.

This clone was seen just once. This sequence joins TRBV11-3 and TRBJ2-1; 11 nucleotides agree with TRBD2. V was pared by 5 bases and J by 7 bases, with 7 bases of the junction left unmatched. CDR1 and CDR2 from the germline V gene are SGHNT and YENEEA. The CDR3 is 15 amino acids. The CDR3 reads CASSLGLAGLNEQFF. Written as DNA, the CDR3 is TGTGCCAGCAGCCTCGGACTAGCGGGTTTGAATGAGCAGTTCTTC.

J is TRBJ1-3 and V is TRBV5-4, with unresolved D. Germline V gives CDR1 SGHNT, CDR2 YYREEE (reference sequence). Trimming took 0 bases from V and 3 from J, leaving 7 bases between them. This CDR3 is 14 amino acids long. The CDR3 DNA follows: TGTGCCAGCAGCTTGGGCGGAATTGGAAACACCATATATTTT. This encodes CASSLGGIGNTIYF.

Notes on this clone: At one of its ends the junction is not consistent with the germline gene, which may arise from a read error. The CDR3 nucleotides read TGTGCCAGCGGTTTTAGACTGCCAACTAATGAAAAACTGTTTTTT. Protein: CASGFRLPTNEKLFF. The chain carries TRBV27 and TRBJ1-4, with D unclear. The CDR3 loop spans 15 amino acids. Per germline, CDR1 MNHEY and CDR2 SMNVEV (reference sequence). The full variable domain, its missing parts supplied by reference TRBV27 and TRBJ1-4, is EAQVTQNPRYLITVTGKKLTVTCSQNMNHEYMSWYRQDPGLGLRQIYYSMNVEVTDKGDVPEGYKVSRKEKRNFPLILESPSPNQTSLYFCASGFRLPTNEKLFFGSGTQLSVL.

This clone was seen once. V is TRBV29-1 and J is TRBJ2-7, with D possibly TRBD2 on 5 matching bases. The V and J ends lost 4 bases and 0 bases respectively, with 10 bases between them. This CDR3 is 13 amino acids long. Germline CDR1 reads SQVTM; CDR2 reads ANQGSEA. The CDR3 loop is CSVGERSSYEQYF. The CDR3 DNA reads TGCAGCGTTGGGGAGAGGAGCTCCTACGAGCAGTACTTC.

This sequence joins TRBV29-1 and TRBJ2-7; D is unclear. V lost 5 bases and J lost 3, with 11 bases in between. Germline V lookup: CDR1 SQVTM, CDR2 ANQGSEA. The CDR3 runs 12 residues. CDR3 residues: CSVQTYYYEQYF. CDR3 nucleotide sequence: TGCAGCGTTCAAACTTATTACTACGAGCAGTACTTC.

The chain recombines TRBV5-5 with TRBJ2-7; TRBD2 matches 15 bases. V lost 0 bases and J lost 6; bases outside the gene matches: 7. The CDR3 extends over 17 amino acids. Germline V gene data show CDR1 as SGHKS and CDR2 as YYEKEE (reference sequence). DNA of the CDR3: TGTGCCAGCAGCTTGGCAGGACTAGCGGGAGGGGGGCTCGAGCAGTACTTC. Its protein is CASSLAGLAGGGLEQYF.

The rearrangement uses TRBV7-2 and TRBJ1-1; no clear D. Germline V gives CDR1 SGHTA, CDR2 FQGNSA. Trimming cost V 0 bases and J 4 bases, with 6 bases left between them. This CDR3 has 13 amino acids. As DNA, the CDR3 is TGTGCCAGCAGCTTAGCGACATCCACTGAAGCTTTCTTT. Its protein product is CASSLATSTEAFF.

The chain combines TRBV4-2 with TRBJ1-2; 8 bases match TRBD1. Germline V CDR1 and CDR2: LGHNA, YNFKEQ. Trimming took 4 bases from V and 2 from J; bases not matched to a gene: 6. This CDR3 contains 15 residues. The DNA of the CDR3 is TGTGCCAGCAGCCGCGGACAGGGCCTGAACTATGGCTACACCTTC. Translation: CASSRGQGLNYGYTF.

V and J are TRBV14 and TRBJ1-1; 9 bases match TRBD1. Germline lookup yields CDR1 SGHDN and CDR2 FVKESK. V lost 6 bases and J lost 11; bases outside the gene matches: 10. The CDR3 runs to 13 residues. CDR3 bases: TGTGCCAGCAGTTCCCGACAGGGGGTAACGGCTTTCTTT. Translating it yields CASSSRQGVTAFF.